This T cell receptor (beta chain) emerged from a study of fetal regulatory T cell absence and autoimmunity (dated by TCRdb to about 2017). For the study in its entirety: The IPEX patients showed exocrine pancreas autoimmunity in the absence of clinical diabetes.

At the junction V is shortened by 1 base and J by 2 bases, with 4 bases in between. Looking up the germline V gene (reference sequence) yields CDR1 SGHKS and CDR2 YYEKEE. Including cysteine and phenylalanine, the CDR3 has 12 amino acids. Only CDR3 DNA is held: 36 bases, read in frame from base 1. This clone was counted between two and nine times. Which antigen it targets is not known. No per-base quality is available; no much larger clone lies one base away. On the immunoSEQ human TCRbeta survey platform, a two-step multiplex PCR amplified and barcoded the TCRbeta CDR3 regions. Illumina instruments were used to sequence the libraries, and IgH from the same samples was sequenced in parallel. The study's own analysis went as follows. Raw reads were filtered against IMGT V, D, J definitions and were binned using a nearest-neighbor algorithm so that PCR and sequencing errors were removed. Clones were defined as identical nucleotide sequences, and differential abundance between tissues was assessed by per-clone Fisher exact tests with a pFDR threshold of p<0.01. A minimum inclusion filter of 10 in either sample excluded clones with frequencies too low for statistical inference. The immunoSEQ Analyzer was used for pairwise clonal comparisons, and IMGT tools were used to assess gene family usage. TCRdb's version of the immuneACCESS table is confined to in-frame rearrangements and falls short of the full clone set. An unresolved V gene accounts for under half of the shortfall where checked; the remainder is of unknown origin. V, J and clone size were drawn from that table, and D and trimming were deduced from the DNA. This sample lists more than 85,000 clones; 55% to 75% were detected once. The biggest ten clones account for 2% of the sample.

For repertoire sequencing, genomic DNA was processed from frozen pancreas tissue. The DNeasy Blood and Tissue Kit was used to extract roughly 1.9-3.4 ug of genomic DNA from either umbilical cord blood or frozen pancreas. What the work shows at the level of the full study, not this receptor alone: The oligoclonal enrichment was interpreted as supporting antigen-driven autoimmunity in the pancreas before birth in IPEX syndrome. The TCR compartment showed significant oligoclonal enrichment in pancreas versus cord blood, with some top clones over 85-fold enriched. Cord blood and pancreas had broadly similar TRB gene family usage, resembling published neonatal and adult repertoires.

The sample was pancreas tissue. The chain is assembled from TRBV5-5 and TRBJ2-7, with the D segment identity uncertain. The origin of this receptor is a male donor with IPEX syndrome. The sequenced DNA is TGTGCCAGCAGCTTGAGCACCTACGAGCAGTACTTC. It is translated as CASSLSTYEQYF.